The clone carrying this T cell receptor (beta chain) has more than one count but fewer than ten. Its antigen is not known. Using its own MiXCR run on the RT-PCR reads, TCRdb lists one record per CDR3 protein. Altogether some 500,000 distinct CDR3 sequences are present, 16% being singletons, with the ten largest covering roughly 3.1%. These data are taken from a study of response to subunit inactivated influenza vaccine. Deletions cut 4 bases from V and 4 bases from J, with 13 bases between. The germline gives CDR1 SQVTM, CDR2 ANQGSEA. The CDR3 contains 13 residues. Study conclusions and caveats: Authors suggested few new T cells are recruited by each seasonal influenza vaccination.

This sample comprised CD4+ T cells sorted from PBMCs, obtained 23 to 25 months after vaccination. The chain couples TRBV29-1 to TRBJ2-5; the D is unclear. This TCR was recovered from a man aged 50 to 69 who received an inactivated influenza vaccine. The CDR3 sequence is CSVGPAPRETQYF. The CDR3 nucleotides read TGCAGCGTTGGACCGGCCCCCAGAGAGACCCAGTACTTC.